What follows are 7 T cell receptor beta chains derived from one specimen sequenced in a study of OX40 agonist ivuxolimab in advanced cancers. This table comes from immunoSEQ multiplex PCR, and its TCRdb copy is limited to in-frame clones, with some not included. The sample lists about 76,000 clones, around nine tenths seen once, with under 15% in the top ten. This specimen was CD4+ or CD8+ T cells sorted from blood, taken in a trial of the OX40 agonist ivuxolimab. All receptors come from an adult with an advanced solid tumor such as melanoma, head and neck, liver or kidney cancer.

This chain uses TRBV30 with TRBJ1-2, with TRBD1 as a possible D gene (6 bases). The V end was cut by 2 bases, the J end by 5 bases, with 15 bases between. Germline CDR1 is GTSNPN and CDR2 is SVGIG (reference sequence). The CDR3 spans 14 residues. CDR3 loop: CAWSHGGGKYGYTF. CDR3 DNA: TGTGCCTGGAGTCACGGGGGGGGCAAGTATGGCTACACCTTC.

The chain is built from TRBV21-1 and TRBJ2-2. TRBV21-1 is marked as a pseudogene. The CDR3 contains 18 residues. This chain's CDR3 is CASSKEGGARGLTGELFF. The CDR3 nucleotides read TGTGCCAGCAGCAAGGAAGGAGGGGCCAGGGGTCTTACCGGGGAGCTGTTTTTT.

This rearrangement joins TRBV27 to TRBJ2-7; tentative D call: TRBD1 (6 bases). The CDR3 totals 14 residues. Trimming left V 0 bases short and J 6 bases short, with 12 bases between. In germline, CDR1 is MNHEY, CDR2 SMNVEV (reference sequence). CDR3 DNA sequence: TGTGCCAGCAGTTTATCCGACAGGTCTACCGAGCAGTACTTC. Translation gives CASSLSDRSTEQYF.

V gene TRBV28 combines with J gene TRBJ1-2, with TRBD1 matching over 8 bases. This CDR3 is built from 17 residues. The germline V gene encodes CDR1 MDHEN and CDR2 SYDVKM. The junction had 10 bases not matched to a gene; V was cut back by 3 bases and J by 1 base. The CDR3 DNA reads TGTGCCAGCAGTTTCCTACTACAGGGGGTATATAACTATGGCTACACCTTC. Residues: CASSFLLQGVYNYGYTF.

The chain couples TRBV19 to TRBJ1-2; D may be TRBD1 (5 bases). The CDR3 runs to 14 residues. V was clipped by 0 bases and J by 5 bases, with 10 bases between them. Germline V lookup: CDR1 LNHDA, CDR2 SQIVND (reference sequence). As DNA, the CDR3 is TGTGCCAGTAGTATAGACATCAGGGATTATGGCTACACCTTC. This gives the protein CASSIDIRDYGYTF. Full variable domain (rest looked up from reference TRBV19 and TRBJ1-2): DGGITQSPKYLFRKEGQNVTLSCEQNLNHDAMYWYRQDPGQGLRLIYYSQIVNDFQKGDIAEGYSVSREKKESFPLTVTSAQKNPTAFYLCASSIDIRDYGYTFGSGTRLTVV.

The chain couples TRBV6-5 to TRBJ2-7; no clear D gene. The CDR3 consists of 10 residues. The ends were cut back, 8 bases at V and 4 bases at J, with 6 bases in the middle. Germline V lookup: CDR1 MNHEY, CDR2 SVGAGI. CDR3 region: CASGTYEQYF. The DNA for the CDR3 is TGTGCCAGCGGAACGTACGAGCAGTACTTC.

In its sample, this clone was seen many times. The rearrangement uses TRBV21-1 and TRBJ2-6; no check of the table's D call, TRBD1, against the DNA was made. TRBV21-1 is marked as a pseudogene. This CDR3 region has 19 residues. CDR3 protein: CASSKVVTGPGSGANVLTF. In DNA form, the CDR3 reads TGTGCCAGCAGCAAAGTGGTGACAGGACCAGGCTCTGGGGCCAACGTCCTGACTTTC.